This T cell receptor (beta chain) was sequenced for a study of CXCR3-negative and CXCR3-positive naive CD8 T cells. General study points: When CXCR3-positive naive cells were set against CXCR3-negative naive cells, the former had more hydrophobic TRB CDR3s. Naive CXCR3-positive and CXCR3-negative cells shared similar TRBV-TRBJ usage, unlike memory cells.

The TRB libraries of cDNA were built by UMI-labeled 5' RACE. TCRdb reprocessed the 5' RACE reads; each CDR3 protein has one entry and no DNA is given. Its table records 150,000 to 180,000 distinct CDR3 sequences. Germline CDR1 reads SEHNR; CDR2 reads FQNEAQ (reference sequence). CDR3 length equals 13 residues. In regard to this clonotype: Antigen specificity is unknown.

CD45RO-CCR7+CD27+CD95- cells counted as naive CD8+ T cells. This TCR came from a human donor in good health. Some clones in this sample may be carry-over from other donors' samples. This chain links TRBV7-9 with TRBJ1-1; there is no DNA to check the TCRdb D call of TRBD1. Sequenced input: naive CXCR3+ CD8+ T cells from blood. Stated subset: CD45RO-CCR7+CD27+CD95- naive CD8+ T cells expressing CXCR3 (TNR3+). The CDR3 region is CASSRTGKPEAFF. Together with reference TRBV7-9 and TRBJ1-1, the CDR3 gives the full variable domain: DTGVSQNPRHKITKRGQNVTFRCDPISEHNRLYWYRQTLGQGPEFLTYFQNEAQLEKSRLLSDRFSAERPKGSFSTLEIQRTEQGDSAMYLCASSRTGKPEAFFGQGTRLTVV.